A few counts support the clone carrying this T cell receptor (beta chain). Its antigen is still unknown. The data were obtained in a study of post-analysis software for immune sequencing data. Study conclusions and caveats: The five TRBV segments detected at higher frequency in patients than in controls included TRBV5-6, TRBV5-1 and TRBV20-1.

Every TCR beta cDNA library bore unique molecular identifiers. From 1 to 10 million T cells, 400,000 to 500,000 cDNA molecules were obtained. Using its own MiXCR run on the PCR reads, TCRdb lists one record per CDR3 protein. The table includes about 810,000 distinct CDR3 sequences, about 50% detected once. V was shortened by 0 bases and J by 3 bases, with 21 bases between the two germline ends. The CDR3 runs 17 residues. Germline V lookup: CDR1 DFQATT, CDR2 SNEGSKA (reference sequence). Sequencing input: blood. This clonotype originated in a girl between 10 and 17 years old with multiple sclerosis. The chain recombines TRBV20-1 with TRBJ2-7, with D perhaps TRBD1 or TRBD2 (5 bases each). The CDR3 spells CSARDRSGRVDSYEQYF. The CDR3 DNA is TGCAGTGCTAGAGATCGGTCGGGGCGGGTCGACAGCTACGAGCAGTACTTC.